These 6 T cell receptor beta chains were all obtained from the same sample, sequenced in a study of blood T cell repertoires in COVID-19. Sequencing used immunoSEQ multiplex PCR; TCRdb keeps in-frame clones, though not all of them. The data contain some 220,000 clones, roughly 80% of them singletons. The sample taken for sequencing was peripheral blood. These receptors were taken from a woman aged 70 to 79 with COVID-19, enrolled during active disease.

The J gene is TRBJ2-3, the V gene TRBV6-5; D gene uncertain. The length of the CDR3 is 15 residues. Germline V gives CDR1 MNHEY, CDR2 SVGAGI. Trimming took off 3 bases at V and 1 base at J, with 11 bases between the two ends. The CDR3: CASSYGTARTDTQYF. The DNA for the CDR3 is TGTGCCAGCAGTTATGGAACAGCTCGCACAGATACGCAGTATTTT.

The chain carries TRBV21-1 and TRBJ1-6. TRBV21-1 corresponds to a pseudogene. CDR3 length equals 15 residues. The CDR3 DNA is TGTGCCAGCAGCAAAGCGGAGGGTTTTAATTCACCCCTCCACTTT. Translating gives CASSKAEGFNSPLHF.

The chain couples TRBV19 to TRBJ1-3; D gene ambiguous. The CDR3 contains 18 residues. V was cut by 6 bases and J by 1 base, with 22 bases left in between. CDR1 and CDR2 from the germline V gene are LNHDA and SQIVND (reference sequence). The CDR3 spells CASRSRAAGGSSGNTIYF. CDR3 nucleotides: TGTGCCAGTAGATCGAGGGCGGCAGGCGGATCATCTGGAAACACCATATATTTT.

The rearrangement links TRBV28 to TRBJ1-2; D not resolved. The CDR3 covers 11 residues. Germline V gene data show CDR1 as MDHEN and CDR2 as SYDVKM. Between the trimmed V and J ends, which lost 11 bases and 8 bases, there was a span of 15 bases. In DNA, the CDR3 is TGTGCCGTCGACTCCCCGCGCGGCTACACCTTC. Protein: CAVDSPRGYTF.

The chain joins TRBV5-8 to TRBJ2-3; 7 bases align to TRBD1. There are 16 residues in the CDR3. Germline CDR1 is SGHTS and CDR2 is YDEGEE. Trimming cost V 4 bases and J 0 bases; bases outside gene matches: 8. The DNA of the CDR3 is TGTGCCAGCAGCAGTAGACAGGGAGTGAGCACAGATACGCAGTATTTT. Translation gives CASSSRQGVSTDTQYF.

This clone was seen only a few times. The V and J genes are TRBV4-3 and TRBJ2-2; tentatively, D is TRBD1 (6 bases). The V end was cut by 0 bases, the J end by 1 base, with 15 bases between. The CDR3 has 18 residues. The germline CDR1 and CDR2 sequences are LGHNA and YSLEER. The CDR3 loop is CASSQDGMAQGNTGELFF. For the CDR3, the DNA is TGCGCCAGCAGCCAAGATGGTATGGCACAGGGGAACACCGGGGAGCTGTTTTTT.